The 13 T cell receptor beta chains reported below all come from one sample, sequenced in a study of CD8+CD57+ T cells in acquired aplastic anemia. Genomic DNA acted as the template from which TCR beta VDJ combination and CDR3 sequence profiling were carried out. TCRdb independently ran MiXCR on the reads; one entry per CDR3 protein. In the table there are 200,000 to 250,000 distinct CDR3 sequences, 34% of which are singletons. The sequenced material came from sorted CD4+, CD8+, or CD8+CD57+ T cells (not recorded which) from PBMCs. The source is a human donor in good health, serving as a control.

In its sample, this clonotype was seen once. The chain is built from TRBV15 and TRBJ2-7; 9 bases fit TRBD1. Germline CDR1 and CDR2: LNHNV and YYDKDF (reference sequence). J was trimmed by 6 bases and V by 5 bases; bases with no gene match: 2. CDR3 size: 12 residues. The CDR3 bases are TGTGCCACCAGCTGGACAGGGGCCGAGCAGTACTTC. This encodes CATSWTGAEQYF.

This clonotype appeared many times. An end of the junction does not agree with germline; a read error may underlie this. The chain employs TRBV19 and TRBJ2-3; D not resolved. The CDR3 loop spans 12 amino acids. CDR1 and CDR2 (germline): LNHDA, SQIVND (reference sequence). CDR3 region: CASRSRTDTQYF. The CDR3, as DNA: TGTGCCAGCAGGAGTCGCACCGATACGCAGTATTTT.

This clonotype was detected many times. The rearrangement joins TRBV19 to TRBJ2-2; a weak D match, TRBD1 (6 bases). The CDR3 contains 15 residues. Germline values: CDR1 LNHDA, CDR2 SQIVND (reference sequence). The germline V and J ends were trimmed by 4 bases and 5 bases, with 14 bases remaining between them. In DNA, the CDR3 is TGTGCCAGTAGTACAAGGGGGTGGCAAACCGGGGAGCTGTTTTTT. Its translation is CASSTRGWQTGELFF.

The chain carries TRBV11-2 and TRBJ2-1, with D possibly being TRBD1 or TRBD2 (5 bases each). Germline V lookup: CDR1 SGHAT, CDR2 FQNNGV. The CDR3 sequence is 16 residues long. V was cut by 4 bases and J by 5 bases, with 18 bases left in between. The chain's CDR3 is CASSSLGPREHNEQFF. The DNA of the CDR3 is TGTGCCAGCAGCTCCCTGGGACCGCGCGAACACAATGAGCAGTTCTTC.

This clonotype occurred once. One end of the junction fails to match germline, which may point to a read error. This chain joins TRBV5-1 and TRBJ2-7; D possibly corresponds to TRBD2 (6 bases). This CDR3 is 13 amino acids long. Germline CDR1 is SGHRS and CDR2 is YFSETQ. CDR3 sequence reads: CAGSLDYSYEQYF. The DNA for the CDR3 is TGCGCCGGCAGCCTGGACTACTCCTACGAGCAGTACTTC.

This clonotype was seen only a few times. DNA for the CDR3: TGTGCCAGCAGTTACTATTCAGGGGGTATAGGGAATGAGCAGTTCTTC. It is translated as CASSYYSGGIGNEQFF. The chain couples TRBV6-2 or TRBV6-3 to TRBJ2-1, with TRBD1 matching over 7 bases. This CDR3 spans 16 amino acids. Trimming cost V 1 base and J 7 bases; bases outside gene matches: 10. Germline loops: CDR1 MNHEY, CDR2 SVGEGT.

There are many counts of this clonotype. The V and J genes are TRBV20-1 and TRBJ2-1, with TRBD2 as a possible D gene (6 bases). This CDR3 region has 14 residues. Trimming left V 4 bases short and J 2 bases short, with 12 bases between. Germline assignment: CDR1 DFQATT and CDR2 SNEGSKA (reference sequence). Here the CDR3 DNA reads TGCAGTGCTACGGGACTTGGCGCCTACAATGAGCAGTTCTTC. Residues: CSATGLGAYNEQFF.

The V gene is TRBV6-5, the J gene TRBJ2-2; D gene unclear. CDR1 is MNHEY, CDR2 SVGAGI, per germline. V lost 2 bases and J 8 bases, leaving 15 bases between the germline ends. This CDR3 is 15 amino acids long. The CDR3 region has the DNA TGTGCCAGCAGTTACAGCCCAGGCGTGGGGGGGGAGCTGTTTTTT. Translating gives CASSYSPGVGGELFF.

This clonotype was detected only a few times. The chain carries TRBV18 and TRBJ1-2; 7 bases match TRBD1. J gave up 8 bases and V 3 bases, and 15 bases lay outside the gene matches. Germline-derived CDR1 and CDR2 are KGHSH and LQKENI. CDR3 length: 16 amino acids. Written as DNA, the CDR3 is TGTGCCAGCTCACCCCTCGCTGAGGGACAGAGAAAGGGCTACACCTTC. Encoded protein: CASSPLAEGQRKGYTF.

Many counts were recorded for this clonotype. The V call is TRBV5-1, the J call TRBJ2-7; 8 nucleotides line up with TRBD1. Germline CDR1 SGHRS, CDR2 YFSETQ. The CDR3 is 15 residues long. The V segment lost 4 bases and the J segment 3 bases; nucleotides outside the gene matches: 9. CDR3 amino acids: CASSTTGQDLYEQYF. CDR3 in DNA: TGCGCCAGCAGCACAACGGGACAGGACCTCTACGAGCAGTACTTC. Combining the CDR3 with reference TRBV5-1 and TRBJ2-7 gives the whole variable domain KAGVTQTPRYLIKTRGQQVTLSCSPISGHRSVSWYQQTPGQGLQFLFEYFSETQRNKGNFPGRFSGRQFSNSRSEMNVSTLELGDSALYLCASSTTGQDLYEQYFGPGTRLTVT.

This clonotype appeared many times. The chain joins TRBV7-9 to TRBJ2-7; the D gene is possibly TRBD2 (6 bases). Trimming took off 5 bases at V and 4 bases at J, with 24 bases between the two ends. This CDR3 region has 17 residues. Looked up from germline, CDR1 is SEHNR and CDR2 is FQNEAQ (reference sequence). The CDR3 sequence is CASSPGRRGAEIYEQYF. CDR3 in DNA: TGTGCCAGCAGCCCAGGTCGGAGGGGCGCGGAAATTTACGAGCAGTACTTC.

The chain has TRBV29-1 and TRBJ1-2; D is uncertain. V lost 3 bases and J lost 2, with 7 bases in between. The germline V gene has CDR1 SQVTM and CDR2 ANQGSEA. This CDR3 contains 12 residues. Written as DNA, the CDR3 is TGCAGCGTTGACACCTGGAACTATGGCTACACCTTC. This encodes CSVDTWNYGYTF. Full variable domain (missing parts from reference TRBV29-1 and TRBJ1-2): SAVISQKPSRDICQRGTSLTIQCQVDSQVTMMFWYRQQPGQSLTLIATANQGSEATYESGFVIDKFPISRPNLTFSTLTVSNMSPEDSSIYLCSVDTWNYGYTFGSGTRLTVV.

This sequence joins TRBV11-1 and TRBJ1-1; D may be TRBD1 (5 bases). The CDR3 sequence is 16 residues long. Germline V gene data show CDR1 as SGHAT and CDR2 as FQDESV (reference sequence). V dropped 6 bases and J dropped 6 bases, with 23 bases sitting between them. CDR3 DNA sequence: TGTGCCAGCAGTTCTCTCGGGGGACTGCCTACCTCTGAAGCTTTCTTT. Translated: CASSSLGGLPTSEAFF. Full variable domain (remainder filled in from reference TRBV11-1 and TRBJ1-1): EAEVAQSPRYKITEKSQAVAFWCDPISGHATLYWYRQILGQGPELLVQFQDESVVDDSQLPKDRFSAERLKGVDSTLKIQPAELGDSAMYLCASSSLGGLPTSEAFFGQGTRLTVV.